This T cell receptor (beta chain) appears in the sequencing data of a study of blood T cells in healthy people across ages. In the study overall: Template switching picked up about one barcoded beta molecule for each two T cells. Overall study results and limits: More naive CD4+ cells and higher diversity marked long-lived donors relative to aged donors. Investigators viewed diversity estimates from one million T cells as underestimates, the study reported.

Primers used in a second PCR of about 7 to 11 cycles were a sample-barcoded 5' primer and a J-beta primer mix. TCRdb reanalysed the 5' RACE reads using MiXCR and keeps one entry per CDR3 protein. The data hold 580,000 or so distinct CDR3 sequences, with 40% to 50% observed a single time. Trimming removed 3 bases from V and 7 bases from J; junction bases left unmatched: 5. Looked up from germline, CDR1 is DFQATT and CDR2 is SNEGSKA (reference sequence). There are 13 residues in the CDR3. Turning to this clonotype: The antigen remains unidentified.

The authors drew 7.5 to 10 milliliters of peripheral blood from each donor. The sequenced sample was blood. The chain links TRBV20-1 to TRBJ2-1; 8 bases are a match to TRBD2. The receptor was isolated from a man older than 75 in good health. The CDR3 reads CSASLAGLNEQFF. The CDR3 DNA reads as TGCAGTGCTAGCCTAGCGGGTTTAAATGAGCAGTTCTTC.